This T cell receptor beta chain is from a study of vaccination and CD4 T cells after COVID-19. Once obtained from cultured CD4+ T cells, the DNA was sequenced using the Oncomine TCR Beta short-read assay. Using its own MiXCR run on the PCR reads, TCRdb lists one record per CDR3 protein. The sample includes 20,000 to 25,000 distinct CDR3 sequences, roughly 50% of them seen just once. Noted time point: late sampling 161 to 241 days after vaccination in three convalescent patients. Indicated treatment: approximately nine-day PBMC culture with coronavirus spike peptide pools or control peptides (ViraFEST assay). IL-2 at around 10 IU/ml and peptide pools at roughly 10 ug/ml were added to PBMCs cultured at over 1.5 million per well. V lost 4 bases to trimming and J lost 1 base, with 8 bases between them. Germline V gene lookup returns CDR1 LGHNA and CDR2 YSLEER. The CDR3 is 13 residues long. This clonotype was observed a single time. Its specificity is not known.

The V gene is TRBV4-3, the J gene TRBJ2-7; D uncertain. This receptor was identified in a human donor who had recovered from COVID-19. The source material was CD4+ T cells from blood, cultured in vitro, sampled about 7 months after SARS-CoV-2 vaccination. The CDR3 DNA sequence: TGCGCCAGCAGCCCAAGGGTGTCCTACGAGCAGTACTTC. It is translated as CASSPRVSYEQYF.